Presented here are 22 T cell receptor beta chains from one specimen sequenced in a study of cytomegalovirus exposure and HLA in healthy donors. Clones were read by immunoSEQ multiplex PCR, and TCRdb kept only the in-frame ones, dropping some. The sample holds fewer than 200,000 clones, around nine tenths seen once. The sequenced sample consisted of PBMCs. These receptor sequences come from a woman aged 25 to 39 in good health and CMV-seronegative.

The CDR3 here is CASSQLDTQYF. DNA for the CDR3: TGTGCCAGCAGTCAACTAGATACGCAGTATTTT. The chain has TRBV25-1 and TRBJ2-3; D gene unclear. The germline V gene encodes CDR1 MGHDK and CDR2 SYGVNS. The V gene lost 5 bases and the J gene lost 5 bases, with 5 bases spanning the gap. The length of the CDR3 is 11 residues. The variable domain in full, with the rest retrieved from reference TRBV25-1 and TRBJ2-3, is EADIYQTPRYLVIGTGKKITLECSQTMGHDKMYWYQQDPGMELHLIHYSYGVNSTEKGDLSSESTVSRIRTEHFPLTLESARPSHTSQYLCASSQLDTQYFGPGTRLTVL.

The chain has TRBV5-1 and TRBJ2-5; D is unresolved. This CDR3 spans 14 amino acids. The germline gives CDR1 SGHRS, CDR2 YFSETQ. Trimming took off 2 bases at V and 1 base at J, with 9 bases between the two ends. In nucleotides, the CDR3 is TGCGCCAGCAGCTTACAGCAAAGCCAAGAGACCCAGTACTTC. Translation: CASSLQQSQETQYF.

This sequence joins TRBV19 and TRBJ1-5, with D unresolved. Germline CDR1 LNHDA, CDR2 SQIVND (reference sequence). The CDR3 spans 13 residues. The V and J ends lost 4 bases and 5 bases respectively, with 9 bases between them. DNA of the CDR3: TGTGCCAGTAGTACCGAGGGATATCAGCCCCAGCATTTT. Translation: CASSTEGYQPQHF.

This chain links TRBV4-1 with TRBJ1-5; 9 bases are shared with TRBD1. Germline values: CDR1 MGHRA, CDR2 YSYEKL. Unmatched junction bases numbered 10, after V lost 4 bases and J lost 6 bases. This CDR3 region has 16 residues. The CDR3 is CASSPSGQGTFQPQHF. CDR3 bases: TGCGCCAGCAGCCCTAGCGGACAGGGGACATTTCAGCCCCAGCATTTT.

The chain couples TRBV6-5 to TRBJ1-1, with D tentatively TRBD1 (6 bases). Germline-derived CDR1 and CDR2 are MNHEY and SVGAGI. This CDR3 comprises 16 residues. V lost 1 base, J lost 6 bases, and 18 bases lay in between. CDR3 DNA sequence: TGTGCCAGCAGTTACTACAGGGAAAGGTCGGGCGCTGAAGCTTTCTTT. This gives the protein CASSYYRERSGAEAFF.

The chain carries TRBV21-1 and TRBJ1-1. TRBV21-1 is a listed pseudogene. This CDR3 is built from 14 residues. The DNA of the CDR3 is TGTGCCAGCAGCAAAGCGAGAGTCTGTTCAAAGGCTTTCTTT. It specifies CASSKARVCSKAFF.

The chain uses TRBV27 and TRBJ2-7; D uncertain. V lost 1 base, J lost 2 bases, and 6 bases lay in between. CDR1 and CDR2 (germline): MNHEY, SMNVEV (reference sequence). This CDR3 spans 13 amino acids. Written as DNA, the CDR3 is TGTGCCAGCAGTTTATTTGCTACCTACGAGCAGTACTTC. It is translated as CASSLFATYEQYF.

The CDR3 region is CASRAGVYNSPLHF. The DNA of the CDR3 is TGTGCCAGCAGGGCCGGGGTCTATAATTCACCCCTCCACTTT. This rearrangement joins TRBV27 to TRBJ1-6; D not certain. The CDR3 runs to 14 residues. In germline, CDR1 is MNHEY, CDR2 SMNVEV (reference sequence). Deletions cut 6 bases from V and 3 bases from J, with 9 bases between.

The CDR3 spells CASSPRAKTANTGELFF. CDR3 nucleotides: TGTGCCAGCTCACCACGAGCCAAGACAGCGAACACCGGGGAGCTGTTTTTT. V is TRBV18 and J is TRBJ2-2, with D possibly being TRBD1 (5 bases). Trimming took off 1 base at V and 0 bases at J, with 12 bases between the two ends. The CDR3 spans 17 residues. Germline CDR1 KGHSH, CDR2 LQKENI.

The chain uses TRBV7-2 and TRBJ1-4, with 7 positions matching TRBD1. The CDR3 contains 15 residues. Germline-derived CDR1 and CDR2 are SGHTA and FQGNSA. V lost 5 bases, J lost 7 bases, and 10 bases stayed unmatched. The CDR3 DNA reads TGTGCCAGCAGCCGCCAACAGGGGAGCGGTGAAAAACTGTTTTTT. Translated: CASSRQQGSGEKLFF. Full variable domain (remainder filled in from reference TRBV7-2 and TRBJ1-4): GAGVSQSPSNKVTEKGKDVELRCDPISGHTALYWYRQSLGQGLEFLIYFQGNSAPDKSGLPSDRFSAERTGGSVSTLTIQRTQQEDSAVYLCASSRQQGSGEKLFFGSGTQLSVL.

J is TRBJ2-3 and V is TRBV27; possible D gene TRBD1, 6 bases. The V gene's germline CDR1 is MNHEY and CDR2 SMNVEV (reference sequence). The length of the CDR3 is 15 residues. V was shortened by 5 bases and J by 0 bases, with 12 bases between the two germline ends. CDR3 protein: CASSPRTASTDTQYF. CDR3 nucleotides: TGTGCCAGCAGTCCCCGGACAGCTAGCACAGATACGCAGTATTTT.

The chain carries TRBV7-2 and TRBJ2-7, with 8 positions matching TRBD2. This CDR3 is built from 15 residues. The junction had 8 bases not matched to a gene; V was cut back by 3 bases and J by 4 bases. Germline CDR1 is SGHTA and CDR2 is FQGNSA. The CDR3 protein is CASSLTYGGGYEQYF. As DNA, the CDR3 is TGTGCCAGCAGCTTGACCTACGGGGGGGGGTACGAGCAGTACTTC.

This chain joins TRBV29-1 and TRBJ2-2; D not certain. Germline CDR1 is SQVTM and CDR2 is ANQGSEA. This CDR3 has 13 amino acids. Trimming took 4 bases from V and 6 from J, leaving 12 bases between them. DNA for the CDR3: TGCAGCGTTGTCGGCGGATCGGCCGGGGAGCTGTTTTTT. Translated, it gives CSVVGGSAGELFF.

The chain employs TRBV5-6 and TRBJ1-1; D perhaps matches TRBD1 (5 bases). V lost 0 bases, J lost 0 bases, and 12 bases lay in between. The CDR3 extends over 16 amino acids. CDR1 is SGHDT and CDR2 is YYEEEE in the germline V gene. CDR3 nucleotide sequence: TGTGCCAGCAGCTTGGTAGGGGCTATCATGAACACTGAAGCTTTCTTT. Amino acids: CASSLVGAIMNTEAFF.

V gene TRBV11-2 combines with J gene TRBJ1-3; a possible D gene is TRBD1 (6 bases). Trimming removed 5 bases at V and 8 bases at J, with 13 bases between. The CDR3 loop spans 13 amino acids. CDR1 SGHAT and CDR2 FQNNGV come from the germline V gene. CDR3 DNA: TGTGCCAGCAGCGTGGGACACCCGGACACCATATATTTT. Translated, it gives CASSVGHPDTIYF.

The chain couples TRBV27 to TRBJ2-5; 10 bases line up with TRBD2. The CDR3 loop spans 15 amino acids. Germline loops: CDR1 MNHEY, CDR2 SMNVEV (reference sequence). J was trimmed by 4 bases and V by 4 bases; bases with no gene match: 6. The CDR3: CASSSQAGGLETQYF. DNA of the CDR3: TGTGCCAGCAGTTCTCAAGCGGGGGGGCTAGAGACCCAGTACTTC.

V usage is TRBV11-1 and J usage is TRBJ1-2; D remains unclear. The germline CDR1 and CDR2 sequences are SGHAT and FQDESV (reference sequence). V was shortened by 0 bases and J by 4 bases, with 18 bases between the two germline ends. There are 17 residues in the CDR3. DNA for the CDR3: TGTGCCAGCAGCTTAGCGCCAACCTATCAGGTGGGCTATGGCTACACCTTC. Amino acid sequence: CASSLAPTYQVGYGYTF.

V gene TRBV27 combines with J gene TRBJ2-3; 10 nucleotides align to TRBD1. J was trimmed by 5 bases and V by 3 bases; bases with no gene match: 8. There are 16 residues in the CDR3. Germline V gene sequence: CDR1 MNHEY, CDR2 SMNVEV (reference sequence). CDR3 nucleotide sequence: TGTGCCAGCAGTTTGGTCGGGACAGGGGTGCAAGATACGCAGTATTTT. Protein: CASSLVGTGVQDTQYF.

V is TRBV2 and J is TRBJ2-1; a weak D match, TRBD1 (6 bases). Germline values: CDR1 SNHLY, CDR2 FYNNEI. The CDR3 totals 15 residues. Trimming removed 10 bases at V and 5 bases at J, with 21 bases between. This CDR3 reads CAISDTGLGDNEQFF. The DNA for the CDR3 is TGTGCCATCTCCGACACAGGGTTAGGGGACAATGAGCAGTTCTTC.

The genes are TRBV7-2 and TRBJ2-7, with 11 bases that match TRBD2. With V trimmed by 5 bases and J by 0 bases, 3 bases remained unmatched. The CDR3 has 15 residues. The germline CDR1 and CDR2 sequences are SGHTA and FQGNSA. CDR3 sequence reads: CASSTSGGLSYEQYF. The CDR3 bases are TGTGCCAGCAGCACTAGCGGGGGCCTCTCCTACGAGCAGTACTTC.

The chain recombines TRBV5-6 with TRBJ2-3; no firm D call. Trimming shortened V by 1 base and J by 2 bases, and 14 bases separated the two germline ends. The CDR3 runs 16 residues. CDR1 is SGHDT and CDR2 is YYEEEE in the germline V gene. In DNA form, the CDR3 reads TGTGCCAGCAGCTTGTTCGCACAGCCCCTCACAGATACGCAGTATTTT. It yields the protein CASSLFAQPLTDTQYF. The full variable domain, its missing parts supplied by reference TRBV5-6 and TRBJ2-3, is DAGVTQSPTHLIKTRGQQVTLRCSPKSGHDTVSWYQQALGQGPQFIFQYYEEEERQRGNFPDRFSGHQFPNYSSELNVNALLLGDSALYLCASSLFAQPLTDTQYFGPGTRLTVL.

The chain joins TRBV2 to TRBJ1-2, with D possibly being TRBD1 (6 bases). Trimming removed 4 bases from V and 14 bases from J, with 20 bases in between. The germline V gene encodes CDR1 SNHLY and CDR2 FYNNEI. The CDR3 sequence is 13 residues long. CDR3 sequence: CASSGVGADTHTF. The CDR3 DNA follows: TGTGCCAGCAGTGGAGTGGGGGCGGACACCCATACCTTC.